This record looks at one TCR beta chain sequence and its context. What it binds is unknown. The identical CDR3 is also encoded by other nucleotide sequences in the sample. The table came from immunoSEQ multiplex PCR; TCRdb's copy has only in-frame clones and leaves some out. Altogether tens of thousands of clones are present, around 87% being singletons, with the ten largest covering about 13%. This sample was included in a study of OX40 agonist ivuxolimab in advanced cancers. Study as a whole: At 65% to 90% male, the cohort had a mean age of 60 years, ranging from roughly 20 to 80. Points from the study as a whole: Mean expanded clone counts were higher in CD8+ than CD4+ T cells.

V was shortened by 0 bases and J by 8 bases, with 11 bases between the two germline ends. The CDR3 spans 13 residues. CDR1 and CDR2 (germline): SGHDT, YYEEEE. This rearrangement joins TRBV5-6 to TRBJ1-2; D is ambiguous. The TCR was taken from an adult with an advanced solid tumor such as melanoma, head and neck, liver or kidney cancer. The material sequenced was CD4+ or CD8+ T cells sorted from blood, taken in a trial of the OX40 agonist ivuxolimab. CDR3 amino acids: CASSLGGGRGYTF. CDR3 in DNA: TGTGCCAGCAGCTTGGGTGGAGGGCGCGGCTACACCTTC.